A single sample is the source of the 28 T cell receptor beta chains below, sequenced in a study of blood T cell repertoires in COVID-19. Sequencing used immunoSEQ multiplex PCR; TCRdb keeps in-frame clones, though not all of them. The table has roughly 200,000 clones, roughly 89% seen once. Sequenced sample: peripheral blood. Receptors originate from a woman aged 18-29 years who had recovered from COVID-19.

CDR3 sequence: CASSILGGGSNQPQHF. DNA of the CDR3: TGTGCCAGTAGTATTCTGGGGGGAGGAAGCAATCAGCCCCAGCATTTT. The rearrangement links TRBV19 to TRBJ1-5; perhaps TRBD1 as D (5 bases). The ends were cut back, 3 bases at V and 1 base at J, with 13 bases in the middle. Germline CDR1 LNHDA, CDR2 SQIVND (reference sequence). The CDR3 has 16 amino acids.

The gene calls are TRBV7-2 and TRBJ1-1; TRBD1 agrees at 7 bases. V dropped 5 bases and J dropped 0; count of bases not matched to a gene: 6. Germline loops: CDR1 SGHTA, CDR2 FQGNSA. This CDR3 has 15 amino acids. DNA of the CDR3: TGTGCCAGCAGCCCAGAGACAGGGATGAACACTGAAGCTTTCTTT. Translating gives CASSPETGMNTEAFF.

This chain links TRBV7-3 with TRBJ2-5, with D tentatively TRBD2 (5 bases). In germline, CDR1 is SGHTA, CDR2 FQGTGA. This CDR3 contains 16 residues. The V and J ends lost 2 bases and 2 bases respectively, with 15 bases between them. CDR3: CASSLVPGVVQETQYF. The CDR3 nucleotides read TGTGCCAGCAGCTTAGTCCCCGGGGTAGTTCAAGAGACCCAGTACTTC.

This chain connects TRBV19 to TRBJ2-1, with D tentatively TRBD2 (5 bases). CDR3 length equals 15 residues. Trimming left V 4 bases short and J 2 bases short, with 12 bases between. The germline gives CDR1 LNHDA, CDR2 SQIVND (reference sequence). The CDR3 sequence is CASSTGGGTYNEQFF. The CDR3 coding sequence is TGTGCCAGTAGTACGGGCGGAGGAACCTACAATGAGCAGTTCTTC.

This chain connects TRBV5-6 to TRBJ2-5; the match to TRBD1 covers 11 bases. The germline V gene encodes CDR1 SGHDT and CDR2 YYEEEE. The CDR3 is 16 residues long. V was pared by 3 bases and J by 4 bases, with 8 bases of the junction left unmatched. CDR3 sequence (DNA): TGTGCCAGCAGCTGGAGGATTGGGACAGGGGGAGAGACCCAGTACTTC. The encoded protein is CASSWRIGTGGETQYF.

This chain joins TRBV11-3 and TRBJ2-3; 11 bases line up with TRBD1. CDR1 and CDR2 from the germline V gene are SGHNT and YENEEA. The CDR3 runs 16 residues. The V and J ends lost 3 bases and 4 bases, in that order; junction bases with no gene match: 6. The DNA for the CDR3 is TGTGCCAGCAGCTTGCAACTGGGACAGGGGGCAGATACGCAGTATTTT. Amino acids: CASSLQLGQGADTQYF.

J is TRBJ1-2 and V is TRBV12-3 or TRBV12-4, with D unclear. This CDR3 is built from 12 residues. V lost 3 bases, J lost 8 bases, and 10 bases lay in between. CDR3: CASSLEPRGYTF. The CDR3 nucleotides are TGTGCCAGCAGTTTGGAGCCTCGAGGCTACACCTTC.

The rearrangement links TRBV6-4 to TRBJ2-1, with D possibly being TRBD2 (6 bases). The CDR3 is 14 amino acids. Germline CDR1 reads MRHNA; CDR2 reads SNTAGT. Between the trimmed V and J ends, which lost 0 bases and 6 bases, there was a span of 9 bases. CDR3 bases: TGTGCCAGCAGTGACTCGGTGGAGGGCAATGAGCAGTTCTTC. Encoded protein: CASSDSVEGNEQFF.

The chain employs TRBV7-9 and TRBJ2-2, with 7 bases matching TRBD1. Germline lookup yields CDR1 SEHNR and CDR2 FQNEAQ (reference sequence). The length of the CDR3 is 15 residues. Trimming removed 4 bases from V and 10 bases from J; junction bases left unmatched: 12. CDR3 region: CASSSPDRAVEELFF. The CDR3 nucleotides are TGTGCCAGCAGCTCCCCAGACAGGGCGGTCGAGGAGCTGTTTTTT.

The chain employs TRBV21-1 and TRBJ2-1; the table's D call TRBD2 went unverified against the DNA. TRBV21-1 is a pseudogene segment. This CDR3 contains 15 residues. In DNA form, the CDR3 reads TGTGCCAGCAGCGCATTAGCGGGAAACCGCAATGAGCAGTTCTTC. Protein sequence: CASSALAGNRNEQFF.

This rearrangement joins TRBV5-1 to TRBJ2-2; no clear D. The CDR3 length is 14 residues. Germline assignment: CDR1 SGHRS and CDR2 YFSETQ. Trimming shortened V by 2 bases and J by 0 bases, and 5 bases separated the two germline ends. The CDR3 DNA sequence: TGCGCCAGCAGCTTCCAGGCGAACACCGGGGAGCTGTTTTTT. This codes for CASSFQANTGELFF.

V gene TRBV7-2 combines with J gene TRBJ2-2, with 7 nucleotides matching TRBD1. Unmatched junction bases numbered 0, after V lost 2 bases and J lost 6 bases. Germline V CDR1 and CDR2: SGHTA, FQGNSA. The CDR3 is 13 amino acids. The CDR3 nucleotides read TGTGCCAGCAGCTTACAGGGGGCCGGGGAGCTGTTTTTT. Its protein product is CASSLQGAGELFF. The full variable domain, rest sourced from reference TRBV7-2 and TRBJ2-2, is GAGVSQSPSNKVTEKGKDVELRCDPISGHTALYWYRQSLGQGLEFLIYFQGNSAPDKSGLPSDRFSAERTGGSVSTLTIQRTQQEDSAVYLCASSLQGAGELFFGEGSRLTVL.

The CDR3, as DNA: TGTGCCAGCAGCCAAGATCAAACAGGGACTAACTATGGCTACACCTTC. This translates into CASSQDQTGTNYGYTF. The chain uses TRBV4-2 and TRBJ1-2; weak D call: TRBD1 (6 bases). Germline CDR1 reads LGHNA; CDR2 reads YNFKEQ. This CDR3 spans 16 amino acids. Trimming stripped 0 bases from V and 0 bases from J, with 11 bases between.

The chain combines TRBV7-2 with TRBJ2-1, with TRBD2 identical over 12 bases. From germline, CDR1 is SGHTA and CDR2 FQGNSA. V gave up 3 bases and J gave up 9 bases; unmatched junction bases: 6. CDR3 length: 15 amino acids. In DNA form, the CDR3 reads TGTGCCAGCAGCTTTGAGACTAGCGGGGGAGGTGAGCAGTTCTTC. Its protein product is CASSFETSGGGEQFF.

This clone has only a few counts. The rearrangement links TRBV5-1 to TRBJ1-1; D call uncertain. The CDR3 contains 16 residues. V lost 3 bases and J lost 0, with 15 bases in between. Germline V lookup: CDR1 SGHRS, CDR2 YFSETQ. In nucleotides, the CDR3 is TGCGCCAGCAGCTCACTGTCGGACTGGATGAACACTGAAGCTTTCTTT. Translation: CASSSLSDWMNTEAFF.

The rearrangement links TRBV11-2 to TRBJ1-4; D is possibly TRBD1 (6 bases). The germline V gene has CDR1 SGHAT and CDR2 FQNNGV. V lost 3 bases and J lost 4, with 12 bases in between. This CDR3 region has 15 residues. The CDR3 coding sequence is TGTGCCAGCAGCTTTAGCGGGACACATAATGAAAAACTGTTTTTT. Translating it yields CASSFSGTHNEKLFF.

The V gene is TRBV18, the J gene TRBJ2-2; 8 nucleotides line up with TRBD1. Unmatched junction bases numbered 6, after V lost 6 bases and J lost 6 bases. The V gene's germline CDR1 is KGHSH and CDR2 LQKENI. The CDR3 length is 14 residues. CDR3 amino acids: CASSPMTGAGELFF. CDR3 DNA sequence: TGTGCCAGCTCGCCCATGACAGGGGCCGGGGAGCTGTTTTTT.

This clone was observed a handful of times. The genes are TRBV24-1 and TRBJ2-2, with 7 bases that match TRBD2. With 3 bases clipped from V and 5 bases from J, the junction kept 14 bases outside the gene matches. This CDR3 region has 18 residues. Germline CDR1 and CDR2: KGHDR and SFDVKD. CDR3 bases: TGTGCCACCAGTGATCCCCCTGGGGGGAGGGCCGGAACCGGGGAGCTGTTTTTT. Amino acid sequence: CATSDPPGGRAGTGELFF.

This clone was observed a single time. The rearrangement links TRBV5-8 to TRBJ1-1; tentative D call: TRBD1 (6 bases). Germline CDR1 SGHTS, CDR2 YDEGEE. The ends were cut back, 5 bases at V and 4 bases at J, with 15 bases in the middle. This CDR3 has 14 amino acids. This CDR3 reads CASSYRGAGTEAFF. CDR3 coding DNA: TGTGCCAGCAGTTATCGGGGGGCGGGCACTGAAGCTTTCTTT.

The chain couples TRBV21-1 to TRBJ2-3; TRBD2 is taken as the D call from the table, unchecked against the DNA. TRBV21-1 constitutes a pseudogene. The CDR3 is made up of 21 amino acids. DNA of the CDR3: TGTGCCAGCAGCAACATAGTCCTGACTAGCGGGAGGGCCCTCAGCACAGATACGCAGTATTTT. Residues: CASSNIVLTSGRALSTDTQYF.

This clone was found a few times. The V call is TRBV7-9, the J call TRBJ1-2; the D is unclear. The CDR3 covers 14 residues. With 3 bases removed from V and 2 bases from J, the gap between germline ends came to 10 bases. From germline, CDR1 is SEHNR and CDR2 FQNEAQ (reference sequence). CDR3 bases: TGTGCCAGCAGCTTGCCGGGAGGGAACTATGGCTACACCTTC. Protein sequence: CASSLPGGNYGYTF. The full variable domain, in which reference TRBV7-9 and TRBJ1-2 provide the parts outside the CDR3, is DTGVSQNPRHKITKRGQNVTFRCDPISEHNRLYWYRQTLGQGPEFLTYFQNEAQLEKSRLLSDRFSAERPKGSFSTLEIQRTEQGDSAMYLCASSLPGGNYGYTFGSGTRLTVV.

The rearrangement links TRBV27 to TRBJ2-1; 7 nucleotides align to TRBD2. This CDR3 region has 18 residues. Germline V gene data show CDR1 as MNHEY and CDR2 as SMNVEV (reference sequence). Trimming cost V 6 bases and J 0 bases; bases outside gene matches: 14. This CDR3 reads CASSPWGGEGSSYNEQFF. The CDR3 nucleotides are TGTGCCAGCAGCCCGTGGGGGGGGGAAGGGAGCTCCTACAATGAGCAGTTCTTC.

This clone came up once. V and J are TRBV5-1 and TRBJ2-5, with 7 bases lining up with TRBD1. The ends lost 1 base at V and 4 bases at J; junction bases unmatched: 4. This CDR3 region has 14 residues. From germline, CDR1 is SGHRS and CDR2 YFSETQ. CDR3 nucleotides: TGCGCCAGCAGCTTGAGGGGGCAGCGAGAGACCCAGTACTTC. This codes for CASSLRGQRETQYF.

This clone was detected once. This sequence joins TRBV19 and TRBJ1-5; D is ambiguous. The CDR3 extends over 15 amino acids. V lost 3 bases and J 0 bases, leaving 9 bases between the germline ends. Germline V gene data show CDR1 as LNHDA and CDR2 as SQIVND (reference sequence). The CDR3 nucleotides read TGTGCCAGTAGTATCTCAGGTAATAGCAATCAGCCCCAGCATTTT. Encoded protein: CASSISGNSNQPQHF. Looking up the rest from reference TRBV19 and TRBJ1-5 gives the full variable domain: DGGITQSPKYLFRKEGQNVTLSCEQNLNHDAMYWYRQDPGQGLRLIYYSQIVNDFQKGDIAEGYSVSREKKESFPLTVTSAQKNPTAFYLCASSISGNSNQPQHFGDGTRLSIL.

CDR3 protein: CASSYSTDNSPLHF. As DNA, the CDR3 is TGTGCCAGCAGTTACTCGACAGATAATTCACCCCTCCACTTT. The gene calls are TRBV6-6 and TRBJ1-6; TRBD1 might be the D (5 bases). Looked up from germline, CDR1 is MNHNY and CDR2 is SVGAGI (reference sequence). The CDR3 spans 14 residues. V was shortened by 0 bases and J by 5 bases, with 5 bases between the two germline ends.

V and J are TRBV6-6 and TRBJ1-2; 8 bases are a match to TRBD1. The CDR3 runs to 15 residues. The trim removed 4 bases at V and 7 bases at J, leaving 11 bases unmatched. Germline values: CDR1 MNHNY, CDR2 SVGAGI (reference sequence). Written as DNA, the CDR3 is TGTGCCAGCAGTTCCTTCGGACAGGGAGGGTCTGGCTACACCTTC. It yields the protein CASSSFGQGGSGYTF.

The rearrangement joins TRBV9 to TRBJ2-7; the match to TRBD1 covers 8 bases. This CDR3 region has 13 residues. CDR1 SGDLS and CDR2 YYNGEE come from the germline V gene. The V segment lost 6 bases and the J segment 6 bases; nucleotides outside the gene matches: 8. CDR3 sequence reads: CASTRQGFGEQYF. The CDR3 DNA is TGTGCCAGCACCCGACAGGGGTTCGGCGAGCAGTACTTC.

The rearrangement joins TRBV10-3 to TRBJ2-1; 8 nucleotides match TRBD2. This CDR3 contains 13 residues. V lost 6 bases to trimming and J lost 3 bases; unmatched junction nucleotides: 1. The germline CDR1 and CDR2 sequences are ENHRY and SYGVKD. The CDR3 spells CAISGTSYNEQFF. CDR3 sequence (DNA): TGTGCCATCAGCGGGACTAGCTACAATGAGCAGTTCTTC.